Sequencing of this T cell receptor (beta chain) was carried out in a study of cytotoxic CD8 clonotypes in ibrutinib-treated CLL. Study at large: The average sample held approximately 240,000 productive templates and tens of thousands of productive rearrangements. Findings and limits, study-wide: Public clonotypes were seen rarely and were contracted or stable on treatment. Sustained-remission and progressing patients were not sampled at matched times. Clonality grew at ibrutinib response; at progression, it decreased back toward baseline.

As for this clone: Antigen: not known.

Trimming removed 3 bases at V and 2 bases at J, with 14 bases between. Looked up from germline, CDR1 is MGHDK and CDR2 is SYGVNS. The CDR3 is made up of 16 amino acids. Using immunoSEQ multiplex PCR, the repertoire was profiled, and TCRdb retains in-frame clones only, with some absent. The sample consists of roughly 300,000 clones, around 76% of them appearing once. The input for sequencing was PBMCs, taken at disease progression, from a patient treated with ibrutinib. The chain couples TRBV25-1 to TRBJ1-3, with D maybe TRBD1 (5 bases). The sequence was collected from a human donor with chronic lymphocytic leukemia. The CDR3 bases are TGTGCCAGCAGTGAGTTAGGACAATCCCCTGGAAACACCATATATTTT. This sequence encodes CASSELGQSPGNTIYF.